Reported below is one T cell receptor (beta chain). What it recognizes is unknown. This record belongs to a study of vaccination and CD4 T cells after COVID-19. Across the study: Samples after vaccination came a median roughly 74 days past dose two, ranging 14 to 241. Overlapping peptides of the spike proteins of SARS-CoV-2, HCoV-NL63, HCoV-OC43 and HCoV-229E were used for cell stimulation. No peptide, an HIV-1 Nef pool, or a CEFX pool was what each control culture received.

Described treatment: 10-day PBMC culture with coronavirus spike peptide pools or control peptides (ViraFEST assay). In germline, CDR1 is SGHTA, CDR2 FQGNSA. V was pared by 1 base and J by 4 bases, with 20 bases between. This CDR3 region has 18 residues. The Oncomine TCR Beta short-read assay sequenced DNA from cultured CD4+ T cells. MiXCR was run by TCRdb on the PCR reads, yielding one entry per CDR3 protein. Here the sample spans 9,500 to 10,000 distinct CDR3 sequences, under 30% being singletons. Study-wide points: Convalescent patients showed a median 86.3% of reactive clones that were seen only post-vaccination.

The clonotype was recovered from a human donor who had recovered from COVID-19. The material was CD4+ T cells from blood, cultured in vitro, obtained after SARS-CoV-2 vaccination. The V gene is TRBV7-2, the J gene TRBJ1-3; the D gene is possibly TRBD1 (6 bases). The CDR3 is CASSLVPLQGLMGNTIYF. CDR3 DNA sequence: TGTGCCAGCAGCTTAGTCCCTTTACAGGGCTTGATGGGAAACACCATATATTTT.